The entry that follows covers one T cell receptor (beta chain) sequence. The antigen is unknown. Compared with germline, one end of the junction differs, possibly owing to a read error. This specimen includes other DNA sequences encoding the same CDR3. Per the germline V gene, CDR1 is MGHRA and CDR2 is YSYEKL. This CDR3 has 15 residues. PCR primers comprised 60 Vbeta and 13 Jbeta primers. Repertoires were generated with immunoSEQ multiplex PCR, while TCRdb's copy carries only in-frame clones and drops some. Of 250,000 to 350,000 clones detected, about four fifths appear once; the ten largest clones hold about 0.28%. The data originate from a study of cytomegalovirus exposure and HLA in healthy donors. Study-wide points: What was likely a sequencing artifact was a cluster of highly shared sequence variants.

Input material: PBMCs. V gene TRBV4-1 combines with J gene TRBJ1-4; a possible D gene is TRBD1 (5 bases). This clonotype was obtained from a girl aged 2 to 10 in good health and CMV-seronegative. As DNA, the CDR3 is TGCGCCAGCAGGGGGTCAGGGATAAAGAATGAGAAACTGTTTTTT. This encodes CASRGSGIKNEKLFF.